Listed below are T cell receptor beta chains from one sample, sequenced in a study of blood T cell repertoires in COVID-19. Sequencing used immunoSEQ multiplex PCR; TCRdb keeps in-frame clones, though not all of them. In the table there are 90,000 to 100,000 clones, 84% of which are singletons. Sequencing was performed on peripheral blood. The receptors originated from a man in his 70s with active or convalescent COVID-19. The CDR3 runs from the conserved cysteine through the conserved F or W. Each record gives: V gene, D gene, clone size, J gene, CDR3 DNA, CDR3 protein. The D gene is left open where the match is weak. The listing skips clone size in some rows; elsewhere it reads once, few, many or a size class.

>TRBV19|NA|once|TRBJ1-5
TGTGCCAGTAGTATCGGGGGGCTGGGGGCACAGCCCCAGCATTTT
CASSIGGLGAQPQHF
>TRBV7-2|TRBD1|once|TRBJ2-3
TGTGCCAGCAGTCAGGACAGGGGGGGCGCAGATACGCAGTATTTT
CASSQDRGGADTQYF
>TRBV28|TRBD1|few|TRBJ1-6
TGTGCCAGCAGTTTAGCGGCAGGGGGCGCCAGGAATTCACCCCTCCACTTT
CASSLAAGGARNSPLHF
>TRBV7-9|NA|NA|TRBJ2-5
TGTGCCAGCAGCTTAGCATCAGGGGTGGAGACCCAGTACTTC
CASSLASGVETQYF
>TRBV19|TRBD1|NA|TRBJ2-2
TGTGCCAGTAGGCCAGGGGGCCTAGACACCGGGGAGCTGTTTTTT
CASRPGGLDTGELFF
>TRBV18|NA|NA|TRBJ1-1
TGTGCCAGCTCCCAGAGACAGCTCATGAACACTGAAGCTTTCTTT
CASSQRQLMNTEAFF
>TRBV9|NA|NA|TRBJ2-1
TGTGCCAGCAGCGTAGTAGGGTCAGGGTATAGGGCCTACAATGAGCAGTTCTTC
CASSVVGSGYRAYNEQFF
>TRBV15|TRBD1|few|TRBJ1-5
TGTGCCACCAGCAGAATCGTGGGGGGACAGAATCAGCCCCAGCATTTT
CATSRIVGGQNQPQHF
>TRBV5-4|NA|once|TRBJ2-1
TGTGCCAGCAGCTCCATGGGGGCCGGTCCTCGTAATGAGCAGTTCTTC
CASSSMGAGPRNEQFF
>TRBV3-1/TRBV3-2|NA|NA|TRBJ1-5
TGTGCCAGTGGTGAGGTTTCGGGTCCCCAGCATTTT
CASGEVSGPQHF
>TRBV7-9|NA|NA|TRBJ1-6
TGTGCCAGCAGCTTACAAGGCCAGGTAGATTCACCCCTCCACTTT
CASSLQGQVDSPLHF
>TRBV25-1|NA|NA|TRBJ2-2
TGTGCCAGCAGTCTCATTCAGACCGGGGAGCTGTTTTTT
CASSLIQTGELFF
>TRBV18|NA|NA|TRBJ1-1
TGTGCCAGCTCAGAAAAAAGCGGGTCCACTGAAGCTTTCTTT
CASSEKSGSTEAFF
>TRBV6-1|TRBD1|once|TRBJ2-7
TGTGCCAGCAGTGGAGGGGACAGGGGGCGAACCTACGAGCAGTACTTC
CASSGGDRGRTYEQYF
>TRBV4-1|NA|NA|TRBJ1-4
TGCGCCAGCAGCGCTCCGGGGAGGATCAATGAAAAACTGTTTTTT
CASSAPGRINEKLFF
>TRBV2|TRBD1|NA|TRBJ1-3
TGTGCCAGCAGTTACACAGGGGGCACGGACACCATATATTTT
CASSYTGGTDTIYF
>TRBV29-1|NA|NA|TRBJ1-5
TGCAGCGTGCGCACAGGGAGCAATCAGCCCCAGCATTTT
CSVRTGSNQPQHF
>TRBV12-3/TRBV12-4|TRBD1|NA|TRBJ1-2
TGTGCCAGCAGCATACAGGGGAACTATGGCTACACCTTC
CASSIQGNYGYTF
>TRBV2|NA|NA|TRBJ1-2
TGTGCCGGGGGGGCCAGTGGGCCCTATGGCTACACCTTC
CAGGASGPYGYTF
>TRBV4-1|NA|NA|TRBJ1-4
TGCGCCAGCAGCCAAGAGAGGCAGGGAGGACGGAGGGGTAATGAAAAACTGTTTTTT
CASSQERQGGRRGNEKLFF
>TRBV6-6|NA|NA|TRBJ1-2
TGTGCCAGCAGTTCTCAGGCCACAGGGAACTATGGCTACACCTTC
CASSSQATGNYGYTF
>TRBV5-1|TRBD2|NA|TRBJ2-1
TGCGCCAGCAGCTCCGGAGATCTAGCGGGCGCGTACAATGAGCAGTTCTTC
CASSSGDLAGAYNEQFF
>TRBV7-6|TRBD2|NA|TRBJ2-3
TGTGCCAGCAGCTCCCTAGCGGGGGGGCAAGATACGCAGTATTTT
CASSSLAGGQDTQYF
>TRBV27|NA|NA|TRBJ1-6
TGTGCCAGCAGTTCAGGCCGGTCACCCCTCCACTTT
CASSSGRSPLHF
>TRBV6-5|NA|once|TRBJ2-2
TGTGCCAGCAAAAAACGGGCGAACACCGGGGAGCTGTTTTTT
CASKKRANTGELFF
>TRBV6-2/TRBV6-3|NA|NA|TRBJ1-5
TGTGCCAGCAGTCGAATTACTAATAGCAATCAGCCCCAGCATTTT
CASSRITNSNQPQHF
>TRBV14|NA|few|TRBJ1-1
TGTGCCAGCAGCCAAGATCTGTCCACTGAAGCTTTCTTT
CASSQDLSTEAFF
>TRBV24-1|NA|NA|TRBJ2-7
TGTGCCACCAGTGATTTTGAAACAGCTCCCACCTACGAGCAGTACTTC
CATSDFETAPTYEQYF
>TRBV19|TRBD2|NA|TRBJ2-1
TGTGCCAGTAGAACGCTAGCGGGGTACAATGAGCAGTTCTTC
CASRTLAGYNEQFF
>TRBV18|TRBD1|NA|TRBJ1-1
TGTGCCAGCTCACGGGACAGGGCGAACACTGAAGCTTTCTTT
CASSRDRANTEAFF
>TRBV28|NA|NA|TRBJ1-1
TGTGCCAGCAGTTTAGCACAGGAGAGAGCTTTCTTT
CASSLAQERAFF
>TRBV7-9|NA|NA|TRBJ1-1
TGTGCCAGCCGAAACAGGGACCTAATGAACACTGAAGCTTTCTTT
CASRNRDLMNTEAFF
>TRBV7-9|TRBD1|NA|TRBJ1-4
TGTGCCAGCAGCTTATTAGGGGGCGCCGGCAGTGAAAAACTGTTTTTT
CASSLLGGAGSEKLFF
>TRBV5-1|TRBD2|NA|TRBJ2-7
TGCGCCCGCAGCTTGGCGGGGGGGGACTACGAGCAGTACTTC
CARSLAGGDYEQYF
>TRBV6-5|TRBD1|once|TRBJ1-1
TGTGCCAGCAGTAGGGGGGCCGGGACAGCTGAAGCTTTCTTT
CASSRGAGTAEAFF
>TRBV5-4|TRBD2|once|TRBJ2-1
TGTGCCAGCAGCTTTCGGAGCGGGGGGTACAATGAGCAGTTCTTC
CASSFRSGGYNEQFF